The entry below gives a single T cell receptor beta chain sequence along with its context. These data come from a study of glioma-infiltrating T cells after dendritic cell vaccination. Study in general: Dendritic cell vaccine was injected intradermally three times, biweekly.

No glioblastoma patient carried an isocitrate dehydrogenase mutation. The V end was cut by 2 bases, the J end by 4 bases, with 12 bases between. The CDR3 has 15 residues. Germline loops: CDR1 MNHNS, CDR2 SASEGT. The primer mix had 60 V beta and 13 J beta primers. Method: immunoSEQ multiplex PCR; TCRdb's copy keeps in-frame clones and lacks some. The table has roughly 100,000 clones, approximately 80% seen once. Here the sequenced sample was blood, taken before dendritic cell vaccination. The TCR originated in a human donor with glioblastoma. V and J are TRBV6-1 and TRBJ1-3, with a possible D match to TRBD1 (6 bases). For the CDR3, the DNA is TGTGCCAGCAGTGAACGTACAGGGTCCGGAAACACCATATATTTT. It is translated as CASSERTGSGNTIYF.